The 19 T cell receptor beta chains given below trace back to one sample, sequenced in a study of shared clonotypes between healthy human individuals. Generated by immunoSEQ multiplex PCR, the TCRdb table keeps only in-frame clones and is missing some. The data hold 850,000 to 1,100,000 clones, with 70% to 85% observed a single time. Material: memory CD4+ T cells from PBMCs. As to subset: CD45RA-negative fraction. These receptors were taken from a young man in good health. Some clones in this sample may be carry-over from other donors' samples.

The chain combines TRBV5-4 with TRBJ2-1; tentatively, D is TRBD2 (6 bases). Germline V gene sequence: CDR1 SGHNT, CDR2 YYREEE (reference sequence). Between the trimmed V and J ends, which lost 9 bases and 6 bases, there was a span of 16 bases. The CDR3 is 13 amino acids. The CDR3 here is CATYGGPGNEQFF. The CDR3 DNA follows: TGTGCCACTTACGGAGGGCCGGGCAATGAGCAGTTCTTC.

CDR3: CASSLRQGVAGDTQYF. The DNA of the CDR3 is TGTGCCAGTAGTCTTCGACAGGGGGTAGCGGGAGATACGCAGTATTTT. V is TRBV19 and J is TRBJ2-3, with TRBD1 matching 9 bases. The length of the CDR3 is 16 residues. CDR1 is LNHDA and CDR2 is SQIVND in the germline V gene (reference sequence). After removal of 5 bases from V and 5 bases from J, the junction contained 11 bases not matched to a gene.

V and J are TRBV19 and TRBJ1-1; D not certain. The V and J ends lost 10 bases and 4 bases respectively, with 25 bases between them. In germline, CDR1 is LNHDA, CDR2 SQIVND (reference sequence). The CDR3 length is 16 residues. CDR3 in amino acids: CATKLARGRDSTEAFF. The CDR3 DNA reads TGTGCCACGAAACTCGCACGGGGTCGGGATAGCACTGAAGCTTTCTTT.

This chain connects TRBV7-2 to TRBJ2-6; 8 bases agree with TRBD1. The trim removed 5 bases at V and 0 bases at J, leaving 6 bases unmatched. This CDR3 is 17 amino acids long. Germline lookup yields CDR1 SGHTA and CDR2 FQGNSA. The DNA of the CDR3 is TGTGCCAGCAGCCAGGGACAGGTTCGCTCTGGGGCCAACGTCCTGACTTTC. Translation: CASSQGQVRSGANVLTF.

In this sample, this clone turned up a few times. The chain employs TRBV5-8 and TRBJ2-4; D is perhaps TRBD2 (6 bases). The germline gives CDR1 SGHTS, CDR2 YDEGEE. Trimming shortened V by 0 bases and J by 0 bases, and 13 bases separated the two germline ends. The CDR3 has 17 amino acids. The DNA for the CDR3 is TGTGCCAGCAGCTTGGTAACGGGGGTAGGAGCCAAAAACATTCAGTACTTC. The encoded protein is CASSLVTGVGAKNIQYF.

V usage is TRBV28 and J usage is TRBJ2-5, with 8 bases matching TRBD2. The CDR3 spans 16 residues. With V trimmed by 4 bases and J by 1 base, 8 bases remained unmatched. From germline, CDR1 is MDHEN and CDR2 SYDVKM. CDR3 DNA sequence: TGTGCCAGCAGTTCCTCGGGACTAGTCGTCCAAGAGACCCAGTACTTC. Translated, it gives CASSSSGLVVQETQYF.

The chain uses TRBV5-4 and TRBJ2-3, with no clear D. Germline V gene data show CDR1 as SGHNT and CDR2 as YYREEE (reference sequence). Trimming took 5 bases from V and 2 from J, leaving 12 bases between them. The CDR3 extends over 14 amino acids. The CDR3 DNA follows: TGTGCCAGCAGTCCACCGGAACACACAGATACGCAGTATTTT. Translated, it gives CASSPPEHTDTQYF. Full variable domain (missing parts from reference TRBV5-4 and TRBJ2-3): ETGVTQSPTHLIKTRGQQVTLRCSSQSGHNTVSWYQQALGQGPQFIFQYYREEENGRGNFPPRFSGLQFPNYSSELNVNALELDDSALYLCASSPPEHTDTQYFGPGTRLTVL.

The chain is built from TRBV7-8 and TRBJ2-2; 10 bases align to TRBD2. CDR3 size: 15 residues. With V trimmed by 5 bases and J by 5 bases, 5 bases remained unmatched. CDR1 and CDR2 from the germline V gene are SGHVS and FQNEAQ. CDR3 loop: CASSPGLAWTGELFF. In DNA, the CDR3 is TGTGCCAGCAGCCCGGGACTAGCGTGGACCGGGGAGCTGTTTTTT.

The CDR3, as DNA: TGCGCCAGCAGCTTGACTATCAGCGAACGGGAGACCCAGTACTTC. Protein: CASSLTISERETQYF. V and J are TRBV5-1 and TRBJ2-5; D is unclear. The CDR3 has 15 amino acids. Trimming stripped 1 base from V and 5 bases from J, with 15 bases between. CDR1 is SGHRS and CDR2 is YFSETQ in the germline V gene.

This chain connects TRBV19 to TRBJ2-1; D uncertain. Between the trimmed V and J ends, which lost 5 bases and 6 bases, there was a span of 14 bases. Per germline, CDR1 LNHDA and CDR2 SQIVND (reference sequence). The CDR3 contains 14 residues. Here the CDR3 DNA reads TGTGCCAGTAGTCTAACAGCTAGTGGCAATGAGCAGTTCTTC. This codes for CASSLTASGNEQFF.

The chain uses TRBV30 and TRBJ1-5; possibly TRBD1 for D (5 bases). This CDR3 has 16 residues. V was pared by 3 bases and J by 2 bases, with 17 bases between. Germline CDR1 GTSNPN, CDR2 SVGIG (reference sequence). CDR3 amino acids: CAWSIRGRVGNQPQHF. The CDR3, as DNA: TGTGCCTGGAGCATCCGGGGCAGGGTTGGCAATCAGCCCCAGCATTTT. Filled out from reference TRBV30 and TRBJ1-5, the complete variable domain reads SQTIHQWPATLVQPVGSPLSLECTVEGTSNPNLYWYRQAAGRGLQLLFYSVGIGQISSEVPQNLSASRPQDRQFILSSKKLLLSDSGFYLCAWSIRGRVGNQPQHFGDGTRLSIL.

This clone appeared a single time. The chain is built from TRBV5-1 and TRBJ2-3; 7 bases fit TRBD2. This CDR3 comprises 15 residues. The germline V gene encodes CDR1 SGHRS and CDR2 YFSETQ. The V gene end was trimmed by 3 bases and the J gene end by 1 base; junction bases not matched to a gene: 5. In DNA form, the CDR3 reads TGCGCCAGCAGCTATCAGGCGGGGGGCACAGATACGCAGTATTTT. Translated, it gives CASSYQAGGTDTQYF. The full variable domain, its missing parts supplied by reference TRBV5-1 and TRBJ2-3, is KAGVTQTPRYLIKTRGQQVTLSCSPISGHRSVSWYQQTPGQGLQFLFEYFSETQRNKGNFPGRFSGRQFSNSRSEMNVSTLELGDSALYLCASSYQAGGTDTQYFGPGTRLTVL.

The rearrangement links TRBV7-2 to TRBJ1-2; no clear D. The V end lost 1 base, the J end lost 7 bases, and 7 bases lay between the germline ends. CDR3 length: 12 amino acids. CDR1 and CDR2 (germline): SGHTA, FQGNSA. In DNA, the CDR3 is TGTGCCAGCAGCTTAGTTCTGTTTGGCTACACCTTC. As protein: CASSLVLFGYTF.

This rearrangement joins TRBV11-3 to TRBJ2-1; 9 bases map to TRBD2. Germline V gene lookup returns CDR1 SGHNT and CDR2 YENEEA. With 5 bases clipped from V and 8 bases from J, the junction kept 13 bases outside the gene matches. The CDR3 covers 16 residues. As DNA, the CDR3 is TGTGCCAGCAGCAATTATTTAGCGGGAGCGGGTCATGAGCAGTTCTTC. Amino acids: CASSNYLAGAGHEQFF.

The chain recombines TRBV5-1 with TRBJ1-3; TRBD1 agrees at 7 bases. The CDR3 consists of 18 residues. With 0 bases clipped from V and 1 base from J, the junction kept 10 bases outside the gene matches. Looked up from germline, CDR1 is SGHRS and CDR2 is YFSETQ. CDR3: CASSLGGGARTSGNTIYF. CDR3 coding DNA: TGCGCCAGCAGCTTGGGAGGGGGCGCAAGGACATCTGGAAACACCATATATTTT.

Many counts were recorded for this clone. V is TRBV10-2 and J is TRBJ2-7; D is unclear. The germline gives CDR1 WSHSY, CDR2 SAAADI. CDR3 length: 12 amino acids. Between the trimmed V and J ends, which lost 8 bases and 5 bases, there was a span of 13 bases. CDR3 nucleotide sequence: TGCGCCAGCCAGTTGAGAGCAAACGAGCAGTACTTC. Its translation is CASQLRANEQYF.

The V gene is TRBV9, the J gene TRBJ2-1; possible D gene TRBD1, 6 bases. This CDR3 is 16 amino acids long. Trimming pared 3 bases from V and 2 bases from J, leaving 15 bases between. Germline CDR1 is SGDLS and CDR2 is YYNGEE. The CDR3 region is CASSEEAGTTYNEQFF. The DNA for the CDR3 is TGTGCCAGCAGCGAGGAGGCAGGGACAACCTACAATGAGCAGTTCTTC.

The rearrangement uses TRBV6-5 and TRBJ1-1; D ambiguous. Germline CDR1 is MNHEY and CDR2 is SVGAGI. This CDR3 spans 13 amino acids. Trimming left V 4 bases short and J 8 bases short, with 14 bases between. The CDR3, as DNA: TGTGCCAGCAGTTCCAACCGGGCCATAGAAGCTTTCTTT. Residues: CASSSNRAIEAFF.

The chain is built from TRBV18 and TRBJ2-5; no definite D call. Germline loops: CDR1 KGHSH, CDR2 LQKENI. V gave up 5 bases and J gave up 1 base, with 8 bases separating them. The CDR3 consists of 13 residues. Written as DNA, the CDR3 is TGTGCCAGCTCATCGTCGACCCAAGAGACCCAGTACTTC. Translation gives CASSSSTQETQYF.